One sample yielded the 5 T cell receptor beta chains listed below, sequenced in a study of blood T cell repertoires in COVID-19. Sequencing used immunoSEQ multiplex PCR; TCRdb keeps in-frame clones, though not all of them. The sample contains about 250,000 clones, 84% of which appear only once. The sample comprised peripheral blood. Every receptor here comes from a man in his forties or fifties with active or convalescent COVID-19.

The chain couples TRBV7-9 to TRBJ1-5, with D unresolved. The CDR3 has 17 amino acids. In germline, CDR1 is SEHNR, CDR2 FQNEAQ (reference sequence). The V end lost 5 bases, the J end lost 0 bases, and 17 bases lay between the germline ends. The chain's CDR3 is CASSKEGGRDSNQPQHF. The CDR3 nucleotides are TGTGCCAGCAGCAAAGAGGGAGGCCGAGATAGCAATCAGCCCCAGCATTTT.

J is TRBJ1-6 and V is TRBV27; TRBD1 matches at 10 bases. The V gene's germline CDR1 is MNHEY and CDR2 SMNVEV (reference sequence). The trim removed 4 bases at V and 10 bases at J, leaving 1 base unmatched. This CDR3 is built from 13 residues. The CDR3 protein is CASSWDRGSPLHF. CDR3 sequence (DNA): TGTGCCAGCAGTTGGGACAGGGGATCACCCCTCCACTTT.

This chain uses TRBV5-8 with TRBJ1-2, with 9 bases lining up with TRBD1. Germline V gene sequence: CDR1 SGHTS, CDR2 YDEGEE. This CDR3 contains 15 residues. V shed 4 bases, J shed 3 bases, and the junction held 7 bases outside the gene matches. Here the CDR3 reads CASSNRDRVYYGYTF. The CDR3 bases are TGTGCCAGCAGCAATCGGGACAGGGTCTACTATGGCTACACCTTC.

The rearrangement uses TRBV6-6 and TRBJ1-2; D may be TRBD1 (5 bases). Germline assignment: CDR1 MNHNY and CDR2 SVGAGI (reference sequence). The CDR3 spans 14 residues. V gave up 7 bases and J gave up 4 bases, with 16 bases separating them. DNA for the CDR3: TGTGCCAGCACCGATTCCGGGGGGAGCTATGGCTACACCTTC. This codes for CASTDSGGSYGYTF.

This clone was observed a few times. The chain carries TRBV18 and TRBJ2-7, with 8 bases matching TRBD1. The junction had 3 bases not matched to a gene; V was cut back by 3 bases and J by 2 bases. The germline V gene encodes CDR1 KGHSH and CDR2 LQKENI. This CDR3 comprises 14 residues. The CDR3 reads CASSPAGQAYEQYF. CDR3 DNA sequence: TGTGCCAGCTCACCTGCGGGACAGGCCTACGAGCAGTACTTC.